This TCR beta chain was profiled in a study of cytomegalovirus exposure and HLA in healthy donors. PCR involved 60 Vbeta and 13 Jbeta primers. The table came from immunoSEQ multiplex PCR; TCRdb's copy has only in-frame clones and leaves some out. Of 150,000 to 200,000 clones listed, over 60% are singletons. Everyone who donated was a healthy bone marrow donor. Trimming took 2 bases from V and 5 from J; bases not matched to a gene: 0. CDR3 length equals 13 residues. Looked up from germline, CDR1 is SGHTA and CDR2 is FQGNSA. This clone was observed a handful of times. This clonotype was obtained from a woman in her forties in good health and CMV-seronegative. Specimen: PBMCs. The chain is built from TRBV7-2 and TRBJ1-5, with TRBD1 matching over 7 bases. CDR3 amino acids: CASSLQGDQPQHF. CDR3 bases: TGTGCCAGCAGCTTACAGGGGGATCAGCCCCAGCATTTT.